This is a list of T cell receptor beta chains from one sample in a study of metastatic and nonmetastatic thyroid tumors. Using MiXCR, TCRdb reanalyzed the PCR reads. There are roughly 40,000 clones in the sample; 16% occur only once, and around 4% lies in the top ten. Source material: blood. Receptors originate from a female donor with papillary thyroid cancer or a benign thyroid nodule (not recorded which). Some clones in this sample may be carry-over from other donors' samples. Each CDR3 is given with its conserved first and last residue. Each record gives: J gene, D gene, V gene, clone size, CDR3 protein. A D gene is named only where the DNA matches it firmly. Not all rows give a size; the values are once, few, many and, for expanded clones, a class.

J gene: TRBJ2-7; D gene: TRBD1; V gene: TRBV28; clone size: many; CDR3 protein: CASKTLTGAGEQYF
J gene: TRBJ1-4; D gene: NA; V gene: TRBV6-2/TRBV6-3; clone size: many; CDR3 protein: CASSRDPYEKLFF
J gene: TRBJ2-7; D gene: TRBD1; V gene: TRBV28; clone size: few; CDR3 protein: CASRPGQVYDQYF
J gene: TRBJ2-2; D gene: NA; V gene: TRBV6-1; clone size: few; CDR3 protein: CASKGSSLTAGELFF
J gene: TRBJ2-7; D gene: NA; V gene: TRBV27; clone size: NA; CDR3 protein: CASSRRENPYEQYF
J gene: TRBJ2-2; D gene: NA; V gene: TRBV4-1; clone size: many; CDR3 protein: CASSPITNTGELFF
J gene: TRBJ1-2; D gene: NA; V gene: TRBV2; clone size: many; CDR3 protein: CASRISNYGYTF
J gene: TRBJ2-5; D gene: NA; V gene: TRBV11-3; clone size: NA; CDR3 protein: CASSPRGDDTQYF
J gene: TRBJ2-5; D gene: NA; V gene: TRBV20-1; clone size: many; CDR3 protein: CSAEDRDTFQETQYF
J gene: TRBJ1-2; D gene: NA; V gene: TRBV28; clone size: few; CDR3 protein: CASSLGGYYGYTF
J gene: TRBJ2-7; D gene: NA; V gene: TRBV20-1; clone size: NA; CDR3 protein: CSPLNRGTYEQYF